This entry describes one TCR beta chain. These data originate in a study of blood T cell repertoires in COVID-19. At the level of the study: Samples taken during acute and convalescent COVID-19 were collected in the United States, Italy and Spain.

Germline V gene sequence: CDR1 LNHDA, CDR2 SQIVND (reference sequence). CDR3 length: 15 residues. Unmatched junction bases numbered 12, after V lost 10 bases and J lost 5 bases. Original processing methods: Reference gene primer amplification gave estimated nucleated cell counts. Here immunoSEQ multiplex PCR was the method, and the copy in TCRdb shows in-frame clones only, minus some. V and J calls and clone size are as listed in that table; D and trimming were resolved from the DNA. Of about 260,000 clones listed, about 81% were seen once; the top ten hold 3.5% to 5%. Participants had their cohort set by participant-reported clinical history.

The rearrangement uses TRBV19 and TRBJ2-1; 9 nucleotides agree with TRBD2. The sequenced material came from PBMCs or T cells enriched from blood (not recorded which). This clonotype originated in a man aged 25-45 years with acute COVID-19. The CDR3 region is CATSIMGLADNEQFF. The CDR3 DNA reads TGTGCCACTTCGATTATGGGACTAGCAGACAATGAGCAGTTCTTC.